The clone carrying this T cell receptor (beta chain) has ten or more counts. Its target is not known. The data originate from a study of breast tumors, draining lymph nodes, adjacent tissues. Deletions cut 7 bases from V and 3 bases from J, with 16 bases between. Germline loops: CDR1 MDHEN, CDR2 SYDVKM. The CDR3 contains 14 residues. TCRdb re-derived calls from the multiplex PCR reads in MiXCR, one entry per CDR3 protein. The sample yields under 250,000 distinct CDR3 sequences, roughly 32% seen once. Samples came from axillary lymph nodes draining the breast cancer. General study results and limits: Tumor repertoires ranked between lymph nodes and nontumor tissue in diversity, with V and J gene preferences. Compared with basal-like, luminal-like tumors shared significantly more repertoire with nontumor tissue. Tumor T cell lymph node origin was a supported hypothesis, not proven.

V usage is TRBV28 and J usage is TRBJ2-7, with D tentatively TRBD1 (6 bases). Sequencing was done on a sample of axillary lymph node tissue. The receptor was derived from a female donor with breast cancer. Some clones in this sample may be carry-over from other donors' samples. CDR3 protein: CASTSGHIFYEQYF. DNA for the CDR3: TGTGCCAGCACCTCGGGACATATTTTCTACGAGCAGTACTTC.